The 3 T cell receptor beta chains in this list originate from one sample, sequenced in a study of shared T cell receptors in the human thymus. The protocol was immunoSEQ multiplex PCR, while the TCRdb copy is restricted to in-frame clones and leaves out a portion. Of 600,000 to 900,000 clones detected, 75% to 90% appear once; the ten largest clones hold more than 0.008%. This same sample was also part of a study on human thymus T cells.

The sample comprised thymocytes. These TCRs come from a girl under three years old with a congenital heart defect.

V gene TRBV4-1 combines with J gene TRBJ1-5; 8 bases match TRBD1. CDR1 is MGHRA, CDR2 YSYEKL, per germline. The CDR3 is made up of 16 amino acids. The V gene end was trimmed by 0 bases and the J gene end by 6 bases; junction bases not matched to a gene: 7. In nucleotides, the CDR3 is TGCGCCAGCAGCCAAGACCGGCAGGGGGCGAGTCAGCCCCAGCATTTT. Translation gives CASSQDRQGASQPQHF.

The V call is TRBV7-6, the J call TRBJ1-1; no clear D gene. Germline V CDR1 and CDR2: SGHVS, FNYEAQ. CDR3 size: 14 residues. V was cut by 1 base and J by 8 bases, with 14 bases left in between. CDR3 amino acids: CASSLVGVRNEAFF. The DNA for the CDR3 is TGTGCCAGCAGCTTAGTGGGCGTCCGTAACGAAGCTTTCTTT.

This clone was counted a single time. This chain uses TRBV14 with TRBJ1-4, with 8 nucleotides matching TRBD1. The trim removed 2 bases at V and 5 bases at J, leaving 10 bases unmatched. Germline CDR1 reads SGHDN; CDR2 reads FVKESK. CDR3 size: 17 residues. The DNA of the CDR3 is TGTGCCAGCAGCCAAAATACCCGGACAGGGACCAATGAAAAACTGTTTTTT. Protein: CASSQNTRTGTNEKLFF.